This paragraph reports one T cell receptor beta chain. The target antigen is unknown. The data derive from a study of shared clonotypes between healthy human individuals. For every subset, genomic DNA was evenly distributed across several immunoSEQ plates. TCRdb's table, derived via immunoSEQ multiplex PCR, lists solely in-frame clones and lacks some. Among 2 million to 2.5 million clones listed, around 92% were seen once. Germline V lookup: CDR1 SEHNR, CDR2 FQNEAQ (reference sequence). The CDR3 is 15 amino acids. Trimming removed 5 bases from V and 0 bases from J, with 11 bases in between. Findings and limits, study-wide: Unshared clonotypes carried lower generation probabilities than those common to all four donors. Naive CD4 clonotypes overlapped across a few donors at roughly 4.5%. The study sampled only blood, and tissue repertoires likely differ.

The source of this sequence is a man between 18 and 29 years old in good health. Some clones in this sample may be carry-over from other donors' samples. This chain links TRBV7-9 with TRBJ2-1, with a possible D match to TRBD1 (5 bases). The sample consisted of naive CD4+ T cells from PBMCs. Subset given: CD45RA+ positively selected. CDR3 in amino acids: CASSQDTNSYNEQFF. In nucleotides, the CDR3 is TGTGCCAGCAGCCAGGACACAAACTCCTACAATGAGCAGTTCTTC.